The present T cell receptor beta chain was sequenced within a study of CD8+ T cells in alopecia areata. Sample treatment: oral pan-JAK inhibitor, 5-10 mg twice daily. The study team obtained lesional scalp punch biopsies and peripheral blood from alopecia areata patients. Extracted from the samples, RNA was reverse transcribed into cDNA to serve as the sequencing template. TCRdb's table, derived via immunoSEQ multiplex PCR, lists solely in-frame clones and lacks some. The data contain about 100,000 clones, around 40% of them singletons. As for this clone: Its antigen is unidentified.

This CDR3 has 13 amino acids. Unmatched junction bases numbered 5, after V lost 2 bases and J lost 10 bases. Per the germline V gene, CDR1 is SGHDN and CDR2 is FVKESK. Whole-study findings and limits: Many of the expanded lesional clones endured in scalp and blood while on tofacitinib. Mice showed TCR sharing more clearly than patients did, possibly owing to HLA. Elevated clonality characterized lesional scalp relative to normal scalp, particularly in alopecia totalis/universalis.

This TCR came from a human donor with alopecia areata. J is TRBJ2-1 and V is TRBV14; the match to TRBD1 covers 7 bases. Sample: CD8+ T cells sorted from blood, taken at week 24, from a patient treated with tofacitinib. The CDR3 coding sequence is TGTGCCAGCAGCCAAAGTTCGACAGGGGAGCAGTTCTTC. Its protein product is CASSQSSTGEQFF.